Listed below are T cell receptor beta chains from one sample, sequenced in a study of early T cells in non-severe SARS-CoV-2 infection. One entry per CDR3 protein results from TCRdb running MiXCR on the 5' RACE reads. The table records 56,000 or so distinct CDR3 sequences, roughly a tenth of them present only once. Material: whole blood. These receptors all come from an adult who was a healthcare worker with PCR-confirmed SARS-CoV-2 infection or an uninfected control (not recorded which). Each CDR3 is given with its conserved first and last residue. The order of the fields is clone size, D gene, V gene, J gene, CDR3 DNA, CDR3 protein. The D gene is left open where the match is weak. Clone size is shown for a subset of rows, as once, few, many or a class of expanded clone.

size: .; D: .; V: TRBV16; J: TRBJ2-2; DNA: TGTGCCAGCAGCCAATCGGGAACGACTGCTATGTTTTTT; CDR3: CASSQSGTTAMFF
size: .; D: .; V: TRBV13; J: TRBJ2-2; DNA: TGTGCCAGCAGCTTAAGCAGGCCCTCTCCATACACCGGGGAGCTGTTTTTT; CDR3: CASSLSRPSPYTGELFF
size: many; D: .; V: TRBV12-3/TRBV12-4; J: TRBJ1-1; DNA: TGTGCCAGCAGTGATGGACGAAGACTTAGCACTGAAGCTTTCTTT; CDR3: CASSDGRRLSTEAFF
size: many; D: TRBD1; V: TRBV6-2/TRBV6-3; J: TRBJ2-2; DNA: TGTGCCACTGGACAGGGGAACACCGGGGAGCTGTTTTTT; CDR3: CATGQGNTGELFF
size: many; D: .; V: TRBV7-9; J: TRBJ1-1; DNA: TGTGCCAGCAGCCACAGTTACGTTTTAGGGTCTGGGTATGAAGCTTTCTTT; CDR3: CASSHSYVLGSGYEAFF
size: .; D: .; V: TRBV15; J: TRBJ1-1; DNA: TGTGCCACCAGCCGGAGCCCCGTCACTGAAGCTTTCTTT; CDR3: CATSRSPVTEAFF
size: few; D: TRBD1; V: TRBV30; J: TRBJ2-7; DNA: TGTGCCTGCCGGGACAGGGTGATACACGAGCAGTACTTC; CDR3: CACRDRVIHEQYF
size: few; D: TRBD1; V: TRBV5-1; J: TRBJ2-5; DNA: TGCGCCAGCAGCGATGCGACAGGGCAAGAGACCCAGTACTTC; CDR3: CASSDATGQETQYF
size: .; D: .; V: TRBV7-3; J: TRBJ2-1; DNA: TGTGCCAGCAGCCCAACCGGGGCCTCCTACAATGAGCAGTTCTTC; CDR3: CASSPTGASYNEQFF
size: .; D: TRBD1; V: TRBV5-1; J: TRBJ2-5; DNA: TGCGCCAGCAGCTTAGGGACAGCACAAGAGACCCAGTACTTC; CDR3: CASSLGTAQETQYF
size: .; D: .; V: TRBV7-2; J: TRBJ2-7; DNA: TGTGCCAGCAGCTTAGCTTTAGGAGAGCAGTACTTC; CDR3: CASSLALGEQYF
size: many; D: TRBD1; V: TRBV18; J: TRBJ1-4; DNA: TGTGCCAGCTCACCCTCCGGGACAGGGGACGAAAAACTGTTTTTT; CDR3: CASSPSGTGDEKLFF
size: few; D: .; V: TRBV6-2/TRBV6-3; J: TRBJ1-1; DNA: TGTGCCAGCAGTTCCCTGACGGAGAACACTGAAGCTTTCTTT; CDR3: CASSSLTENTEAFF
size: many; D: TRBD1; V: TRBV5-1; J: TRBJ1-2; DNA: TGCGCCAGCAGCACAACAGGGGGTCATGGCTACACCTTC; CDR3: CASSTTGGHGYTF
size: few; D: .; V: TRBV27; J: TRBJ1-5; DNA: TGTGCCAGCAGTTTACGGCAGGGGCGCAAGGAATTTCGGAATCAGCCCCAGCATTTT; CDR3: CASSLRQGRKEFRNQPQHF
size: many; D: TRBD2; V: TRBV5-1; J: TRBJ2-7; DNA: TGCGCCAGCAGCCTACCAAGCGGGATCGAGCAGTACTTC; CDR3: CASSLPSGIEQYF
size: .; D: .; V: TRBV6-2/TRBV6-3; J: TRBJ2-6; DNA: TGTGCCAGCAGTTCGGCGGGGCGAGGGGCCAACGTCCTGACTTTC; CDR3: CASSSAGRGANVLTF
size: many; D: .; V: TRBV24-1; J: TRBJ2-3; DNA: TGTGCCACCAGTGATTTGGGCTCCCCGTACACAGATACGCAGTATTTT; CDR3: CATSDLGSPYTDTQYF
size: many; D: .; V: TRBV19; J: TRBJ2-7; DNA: TGTGCCAGTAGTATAGAGGCCGGGGGAAACTACGAGCAGTACTTC; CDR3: CASSIEAGGNYEQYF
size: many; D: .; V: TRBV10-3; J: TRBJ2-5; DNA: TGTGCCATCAGTGATTCCGGGTTGACCCAGTACTTC; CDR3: CAISDSGLTQYF
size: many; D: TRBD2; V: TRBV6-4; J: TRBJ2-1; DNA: TGTGCCAGCAGTGACTCCCTAGCGGGAGCGCGTGAGCAGTTCTTC; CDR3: CASSDSLAGAREQFF
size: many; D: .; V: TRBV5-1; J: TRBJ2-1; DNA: TGCGCCAGCAGCCGTGGGGGACTGGCTTACAATGAGCAGTTCTTC; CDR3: CASSRGGLAYNEQFF
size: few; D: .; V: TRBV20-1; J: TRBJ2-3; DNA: TGCAGTGCTAGAGATCGAGCAGTAGATACGCAGTATTTT; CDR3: CSARDRAVDTQYF
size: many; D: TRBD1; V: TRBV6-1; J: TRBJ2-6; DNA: TGTGCCAGCCGGAGACAGGGGGCCGCTGGGGCCAACGTCCTGACTTTC; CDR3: CASRRQGAAGANVLTF
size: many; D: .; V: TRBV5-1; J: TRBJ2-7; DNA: TGCGCCAGCAGCTTACCCGGGACGGTTTACGAGCAGTACTTC; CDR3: CASSLPGTVYEQYF
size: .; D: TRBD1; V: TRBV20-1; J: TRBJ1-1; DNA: TGCAGCGGGGTCGGGACAGGGTCCACTGAAGCTTTCTTT; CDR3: CSGVGTGSTEAFF
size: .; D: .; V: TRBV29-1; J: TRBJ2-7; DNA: TGCAGCGTAGAGAATAACTACGAGCAGTACTTC; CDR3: CSVENNYEQYF
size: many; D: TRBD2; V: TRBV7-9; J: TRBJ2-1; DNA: TGTGCCAGCAGCTCGACTAGCGGTTACAATGAGCAGTTCTTC; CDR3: CASSSTSGYNEQFF
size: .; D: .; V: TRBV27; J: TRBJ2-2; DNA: TGTGCCAGCAGTTCTGGGACTTATGGCACCGGGGAGCTGTTTTTT; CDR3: CASSSGTYGTGELFF
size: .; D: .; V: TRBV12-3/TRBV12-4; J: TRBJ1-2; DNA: TGTGCCAGCAGTGGATTCTATGGCTACACCTTC; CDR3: CASSGFYGYTF